This T cell receptor beta chain comes out of a study of pediatric ulcerative colitis. The germline gives CDR1 SSHAT, CDR2 FNYEAQ (reference sequence). This CDR3 contains 13 residues. The V and J ends lost 5 bases and 3 bases respectively, with 11 bases between them. Clones were sequenced by immunoSEQ multiplex PCR, and TCRdb holds only the in-frame ones, with some missing. The repertoire holds about 64,000 clones, with 77% as singletons. The V gene is TRBV7-7, the J gene TRBJ2-7; D is uncertain. The sequence came from a boy younger than 18 with moderate ulcerative colitis. What was sequenced was blood. The CDR3: CASSKAGGYEQYF. The CDR3 bases are TGTGCCAGCAGCAAAGCAGGCGGCTACGAGCAGTACTTC.